This T cell receptor (beta chain) was recorded in a study of blood T cell repertoires in COVID-19. Produced via immunoSEQ multiplex PCR; TCRdb's table is partial and in-frame only. Of 75,000 or so clones listed, approximately 88% were seen once; the top ten hold roughly 5.3%. J was trimmed by 2 bases and V by 0 bases; bases with no gene match: 5. CDR3 length: 16 residues. CDR1 and CDR2 (germline): SNHLY, FYNNEI. V and J are TRBV2 and TRBJ2-3; 7 bases are a match to TRBD2. The sample consisted of peripheral blood. The sequence came from a woman of 80 years or more with active or convalescent COVID-19. As DNA, the CDR3 is TGTGCCAGCAGTGAAGCGCGGGCGGGAGCCACAGATACGCAGTATTTT. Amino acid sequence: CASSEARAGATDTQYF.